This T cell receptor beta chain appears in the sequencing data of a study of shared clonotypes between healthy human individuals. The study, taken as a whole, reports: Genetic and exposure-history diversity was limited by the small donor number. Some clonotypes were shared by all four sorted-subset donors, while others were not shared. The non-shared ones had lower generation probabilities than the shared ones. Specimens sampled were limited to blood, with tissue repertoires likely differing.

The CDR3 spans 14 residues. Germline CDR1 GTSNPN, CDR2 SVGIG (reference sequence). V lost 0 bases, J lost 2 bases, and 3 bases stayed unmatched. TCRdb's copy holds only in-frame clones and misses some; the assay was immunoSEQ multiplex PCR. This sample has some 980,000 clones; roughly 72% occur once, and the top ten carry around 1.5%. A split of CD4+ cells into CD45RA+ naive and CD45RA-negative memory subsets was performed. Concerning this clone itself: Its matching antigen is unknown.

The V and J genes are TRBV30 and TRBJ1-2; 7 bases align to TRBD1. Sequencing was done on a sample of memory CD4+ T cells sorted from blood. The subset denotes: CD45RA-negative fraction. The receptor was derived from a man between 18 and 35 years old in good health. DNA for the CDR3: TGTGCCTGGAGTGTACGGGGACAGAACTATGGCTACACCTTC. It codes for CAWSVRGQNYGYTF.